These T cell receptor beta chains were read from a single sample in a study of identical twins. MiXCR, run by TCRdb on the 5' RACE reads, gives a single entry per CDR3 protein. The repertoire holds 500,000 to 600,000 distinct CDR3 sequences, with roughly 21% as singletons. In addition, the sample was reused for a study of T cells expressing NK-cell markers.

What was sequenced was CD4+ T cells sorted from blood. The receptors here all came from a woman aged 18 to 35 in good health. CDR3s include the opening cysteine and the closing phenylalanine or tryptophan. D genes are given only for firm matches. Clone size is shown for a subset of rows, as once, few, many or a class of expanded clone.

V	J	size	D	CDR3	DNA
TRBV7-2	TRBJ2-2	-	-	CASSRRAGNTGELFF	TGTGCCAGCAGCAGGAGGGCAGGGAACACCGGGGAGCTGTTTTTT
TRBV20-1	TRBJ1-2	few	TRBD1	CSARTGGRDGYGYTF	TGCAGTGCTAGGACAGGGGGTAGAGATGGTTATGGCTACACCTTC
TRBV7-2	TRBJ2-1	-	-	CASSSGVGSYNEQFF	TGTGCCAGCAGCTCAGGGGTAGGCTCCTACAATGAGCAGTTCTTC
TRBV5-1	TRBJ1-4	few	TRBD1	CASSLTGTGAEKLFF	TGCGCCAGCAGCCTCACCGGGACAGGGGCTGAAAAACTGTTTTTT
TRBV7-2	TRBJ2-1	few	TRBD2	CASSPGGLAGISDEQFF	TGTGCCAGCAGCCCCGGGGGGCTAGCGGGAATTTCTGATGAGCAGTTCTTC
TRBV7-9	TRBJ1-6	few	-	CASSNHQQGGNSPLHF	TGTGCCAGCAGCAACCATCAACAGGGAGGAAATTCACCCCTCCACTTT
TRBV6-5	TRBJ2-1	few	-	CARYLHNEQFF	TGTGCCAGGTACTTACACAATGAGCAGTTCTTC
TRBV5-1	TRBJ2-7	-	-	CASSLVARGNEQYF	TGCGCCAGCAGCTTGGTCGCCAGGGGAAACGAGCAGTACTTC
TRBV18	TRBJ1-4	-	TRBD1	CASSPAGQPSNEKLFF	TGTGCCAGCTCACCTGCGGGACAGCCCTCTAATGAAAAACTGTTTTTT
TRBV20-1	TRBJ2-7	-	-	CSARDSSYRSEQYF	TGCAGTGCTAGAGATTCTAGCTATCGAAGCGAGCAGTACTTC
TRBV5-6	TRBJ2-5	-	TRBD2	CASSLSGTLQETQYF	TGTGCCAGCAGCTTGAGCGGGACCCTCCAAGAGACCCAGTACTTC
TRBV4-3	TRBJ2-1	many	TRBD2	CASSRHSGSSYNEQFF	TGCGCCAGCAGCCGCCATAGCGGGAGCTCCTACAATGAGCAGTTCTTC
TRBV6-5	TRBJ1-2	few	-	CATLRENYGYTF	TGTGCCACCCTCAGGGAAAACTATGGCTACACCTTC
TRBV20-1	TRBJ2-1	few	TRBD2	CRPTSGRYNEQFF	TGCAGACCGACTAGCGGGAGGTACAATGAGCAGTTCTTC
TRBV20-1	TRBJ2-5	few	-	CSASRGRTLQETQYF	TGCAGTGCTAGCCGAGGGCGGACGCTTCAAGAGACCCAGTACTTC
TRBV29-1	TRBJ1-1	-	TRBD1	CSVRQGRNTEAFF	TGCAGCGTACGACAGGGGAGGAACACTGAAGCTTTCTTT
TRBV27	TRBJ2-5	-	-	CASSLGPRYQETQYF	TGTGCCAGCAGTTTGGGGCCGAGGTACCAAGAGACCCAGTACTTC
TRBV4-3	TRBJ2-2	-	-	CASSQAPGLDGELFF	TGCGCCAGCAGCCAAGCCCCAGGGTTGGACGGGGAGCTGTTTTTT
TRBV7-2	TRBJ2-1	many	-	CASSLGAVRHNEQFF	TGTGCCAGCAGCTTAGGTGCGGTCAGACACAATGAGCAGTTCTTC
TRBV12-3/TRBV12-4	TRBJ2-1	few	-	CASSSGSGTNNEQFF	TGTGCCAGCAGTTCGGGGTCTGGGACGAACAATGAGCAGTTCTTC
TRBV2	TRBJ1-6	-	-	CANILEQGSNSPLHF	TGTGCCAACATCCTAGAACAAGGCTCTAATTCACCCCTCCACTTT
TRBV7-9	TRBJ2-7	few	TRBD2	CASSHSGGNYEQYF	TGTGCCAGCAGCCATAGCGGGGGGAACTACGAGCAGTACTTC
TRBV4-3	TRBJ2-7	-	-	CASSQLLSYEQYF	TGCGCCAGCAGCCAACTGCTCTCCTACGAGCAGTACTTC
TRBV7-3	TRBJ2-3	few	-	CASSLNLRGPMSTDTQYF	TGTGCCAGCAGCTTAAATCTTCGGGGACCGATGAGCACAGATACGCAGTATTTT
TRBV29-1	TRBJ2-5	-	-	CSVTRGAEETQYF	TGCAGCGTTACCCGGGGGGCCGAAGAGACCCAGTACTTC
TRBV2	TRBJ2-4	few	TRBD2	CASSDRGVRAKNIQYF	TGTGCCAGCAGCGATCGGGGGGTAAGAGCCAAAAACATTCAGTACTTC
TRBV3-1	TRBJ2-5	once	TRBD2	CASSFLREAGETQYF	TGTGCCAGCAGCTTTTTGCGGGAGGCCGGGGAGACCCAGTACTTC
TRBV9	TRBJ2-5	few	-	CASSVSSRQETQYF	TGTGCCAGCAGCGTCTCTAGTCGGCAAGAGACCCAGTACTTC
TRBV19	TRBJ1-1	-	TRBD1	CASTPGQGKENTEAFF	TGTGCCAGTACCCCCGGACAGGGAAAGGAGAACACTGAAGCTTTCTTT
TRBV19	TRBJ2-3	few	-	CATGMFSTDTQYF	TGTGCCACCGGGATGTTTAGCACAGATACGCAGTATTTT
TRBV6-6	TRBJ1-5	many	-	CASSSDSNQPQHF	TGTGCCAGCAGTTCCGACAGCAATCAGCCCCAGCATTTT
TRBV18	TRBJ1-1	-	TRBD1	CASSPTTADRVAFF	TGTGCCAGCTCACCAACCACCGCGGACAGGGTAGCTTTCTTT
TRBV12-3/TRBV12-4	TRBJ2-1	-	TRBD2	CASSLTLGRRGGHEQFF	TGTGCCAGCAGTTTGACCCTTGGGAGGCGGGGGGGCCATGAGCAGTTCTTC
TRBV5-6	TRBJ2-2	many	-	CASSKRRGAGSPGELFF	TGTGCCAGCAGTAAGCGCCGGGGGGCGGGGAGTCCCGGGGAGCTGTTTTTT
TRBV20-1	TRBJ2-3	-	TRBD1	CSASFGTGRPDTQYF	TGCAGTGCTAGTTTTGGGACAGGGAGGCCAGATACGCAGTATTTT
TRBV11-2	TRBJ1-2	few	-	CASSSLRGGYTF	TGTGCCAGCAGCTCCCTCCGGGGAGGCTACACCTTC
TRBV12-3/TRBV12-4	TRBJ2-7	few	-	CASRNYLNEQYF	TGTGCCAGCCGAAACTATTTGAACGAGCAGTACTTC
TRBV6-2/TRBV6-3	TRBJ2-7	-	-	CASGYGGRQYF	TGTGCCAGCGGATACGGTGGAAGGCAGTACTTC
TRBV9	TRBJ2-1	once	-	CASSVGRATWGQFF	TGTGCCAGCAGCGTAGGCCGGGCTACATGGGGGCAGTTCTTC
TRBV15	TRBJ2-3	many	TRBD2	CATSRGLAGTTDTQYF	TGTGCCACCAGCAGAGGGCTAGCGGGTACGACAGATACGCAGTATTTT
TRBV20-1	TRBJ1-1	many	-	CSAPTGTGNTEAFF	TGCAGTGCCCCAACTGGGACTGGGAACACTGAAGCTTTCTTT
TRBV5-1	TRBJ2-3	-	-	CASSLTPDTQYF	TGCGCCAGCAGTTTAACTCCAGATACGCAGTATTTT
TRBV21-1	TRBJ1-5	-	-	CASTRNQPQHF	TGTGCCAGCACCAGGAATCAGCCCCAGCATTTT
TRBV7-9	TRBJ2-1	few	TRBD1	CASSSQGASNNEQFF	TGTGCCAGCAGCTCACAGGGGGCCTCAAACAATGAGCAGTTCTTC
TRBV10-3	TRBJ2-1	few	-	CAISDPGRYNEQFF	TGTGCCATCAGTGACCCGGGGAGATACAATGAGCAGTTCTTC
TRBV29-1	TRBJ1-1	few	-	CSVLQGWGNTEAFF	TGCAGCGTTCTCCAGGGCTGGGGTAACACTGAAGCTTTCTTT